This T cell receptor (beta chain) stems from a study of cytomegalovirus exposure and HLA in healthy donors. This CDR3 spans 15 amino acids. Germline V gene data show CDR1 as SGHRS and CDR2 as YFSETQ. V gave up 0 bases and J gave up 6 bases; unmatched junction bases: 4. Regarding the study as a whole: In vitro confirmation showed a few CMV-associated chains to be CMV antigen specific. Subsequent analysis showed first-cohort TCR clusters tending to co-occur in around 130 validation repertoires.

Note on this clone: The antigen remains undetermined.

TCRdb's table, derived via immunoSEQ multiplex PCR, lists solely in-frame clones and lacks some. The table includes tens of thousands of clones, around 94% detected once. The rearrangement uses TRBV5-1 and TRBJ2-1; 9 bases line up with TRBD1. Material: PBMCs. This clonotype originated in a man in his late teens or twenties in good health and CMV-seronegative. The CDR3 DNA reads as TGCGCCAGCAGCTTGGCGGGACAGGGACCCAATGAGCAGTTCTTC. It specifies CASSLAGQGPNEQFF.